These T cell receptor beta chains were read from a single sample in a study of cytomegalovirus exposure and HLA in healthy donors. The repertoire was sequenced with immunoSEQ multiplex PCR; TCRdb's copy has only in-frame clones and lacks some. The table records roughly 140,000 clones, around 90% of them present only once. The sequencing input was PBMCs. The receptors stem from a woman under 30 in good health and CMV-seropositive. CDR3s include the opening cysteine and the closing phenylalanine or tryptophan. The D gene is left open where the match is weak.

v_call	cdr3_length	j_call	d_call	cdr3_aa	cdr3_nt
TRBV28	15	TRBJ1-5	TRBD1	CASSLSTGGNQPQHF	TGTGCCAGCAGTTTATCTACAGGGGGAAATCAGCCCCAGCATTTT
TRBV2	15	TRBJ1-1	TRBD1	CASGSGTGINTEAFF	TGTGCCAGCGGCTCCGGGACAGGAATCAACACTGAAGCTTTCTTT
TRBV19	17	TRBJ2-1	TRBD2	CASSILAGFSSYNEQFF	TGTGCCAGTAGTATACTAGCGGGGTTTAGCTCCTACAATGAGCAGTTCTTC
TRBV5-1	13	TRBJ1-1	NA	CASNVGASTEAFF	TGCGCCAGCAACGTGGGGGCTTCCACTGAAGCTTTCTTT
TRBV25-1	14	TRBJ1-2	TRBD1	CASRPGQGAGGYTF	TGTGCCAGCAGACCGGGACAGGGGGCTGGAGGCTACACCTTC
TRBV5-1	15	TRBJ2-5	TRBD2	CASSLGTRAQETQYF	TGCGCCAGCAGCTTGGGGACTAGGGCCCAAGAGACCCAGTACTTC
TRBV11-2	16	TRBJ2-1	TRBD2	CASSRSGRLFDNEQFF	TGTGCCAGCAGCCGTAGCGGGAGGCTGTTCGACAATGAGCAGTTCTTC
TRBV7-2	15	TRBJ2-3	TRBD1	CASSRDRTSTDTQYF	TGTGCCAGCAGCCGGGACAGAACTAGCACAGATACGCAGTATTTT
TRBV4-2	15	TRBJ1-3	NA	CASSLSFRDKNTIYF	TGTGCCAGCAGCCTGTCGTTCAGGGATAAAAACACCATATATTTT
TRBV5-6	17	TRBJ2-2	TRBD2	CASSLGAAGDLTGELFF	TGTGCCAGCAGCCTTGGGGCGGCGGGGGACCTCACCGGGGAGCTGTTTTTT
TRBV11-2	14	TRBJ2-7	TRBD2	CASSLLAGAGEQYF	TGTGCCAGCAGCCTATTAGCGGGAGCGGGTGAGCAGTACTTC
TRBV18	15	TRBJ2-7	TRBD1	CASSPPIQGAGEQYF	TGTGCCAGCTCACCACCAATACAGGGGGCCGGCGAGCAGTACTTC
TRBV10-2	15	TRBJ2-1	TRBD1	CASSALTGVDNEQFF	TGCGCCAGCTCCGCCCTGACAGGGGTGGATAATGAGCAGTTCTTC
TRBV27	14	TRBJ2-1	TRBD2	CASSFGGAGNEQFF	TGTGCCAGCAGTTTCGGGGGGGCTGGCAATGAGCAGTTCTTC
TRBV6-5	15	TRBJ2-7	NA	CASSRTGLTSSEQYF	TGTGCCAGCAGTCGTACAGGTCTCACGTCGTCCGAGCAGTACTTC
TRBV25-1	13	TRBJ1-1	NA	CASSEIGALEAFF	TGTGCCAGCAGTGAAATAGGGGCTCTTGAAGCTTTCTTT
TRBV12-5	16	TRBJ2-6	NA	CASGSSRGSGANVLTF	TGTGCTAGTGGTTCCTCCAGGGGTAGTGGGGCCAACGTCCTGACTTTC
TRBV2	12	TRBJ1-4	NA	CASGRENEKLFF	TGTGCCAGCGGGCGGGAAAATGAAAAACTGTTTTTT